This T cell receptor (beta chain) was sequenced during a study of blood T cell repertoires in COVID-19. Across the study: Spain, Italy and the United States supplied samples that represented acute and convalescent COVID-19. PBMCs, B-cell-depleted T cells, or T cells provided the cDNA or gDNA that made up the material.

Authors' methods: Estimation of nucleated cell counts was performed using reference gene primer amplification. The table came from immunoSEQ multiplex PCR; TCRdb's copy has only in-frame clones and leaves some out. That table furnishes V, J and clone size, whereas the DNA furnished D and trimming. This table has about 69,000 clones, approximately 78% appearing once. After removal of 2 bases from V and 8 bases from J, the junction contained 9 bases not matched to a gene. Germline CDR1 reads MNHEY; CDR2 reads SMNVEV (reference sequence). The CDR3 sequence is 16 residues long. This TCR derives from a woman aged 80 or older with acute or convalescent COVID-19. The sequencing sample was made of peripheral blood. The J gene is TRBJ1-6, the V gene TRBV27, with 7 bases lining up with TRBD1. CDR3 loop: CASSLDNRGLYSPLHF. CDR3 nucleotides: TGTGCCAGCAGTTTAGACAACAGGGGCCTATATTCACCCCTCCACTTT.